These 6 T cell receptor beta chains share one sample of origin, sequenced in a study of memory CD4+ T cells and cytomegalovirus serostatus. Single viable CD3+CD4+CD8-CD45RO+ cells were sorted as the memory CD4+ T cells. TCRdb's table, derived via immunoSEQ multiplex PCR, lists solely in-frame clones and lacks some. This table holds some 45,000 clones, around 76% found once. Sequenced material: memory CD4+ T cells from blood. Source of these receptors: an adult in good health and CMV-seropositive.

The CDR3 DNA is TGTGCCAGCAGCCCCAGGGGGGACGGGGAGCTGTTTTTT. Translating gives CASSPRGDGELFF. The V gene is TRBV7-9, the J gene TRBJ2-2; tentative D call: TRBD1 (7 bases). Germline V gene lookup returns CDR1 SEHNR and CDR2 FQNEAQ (reference sequence). This CDR3 has 13 amino acids. V was pared by 5 bases and J by 7 bases, with 11 bases between.

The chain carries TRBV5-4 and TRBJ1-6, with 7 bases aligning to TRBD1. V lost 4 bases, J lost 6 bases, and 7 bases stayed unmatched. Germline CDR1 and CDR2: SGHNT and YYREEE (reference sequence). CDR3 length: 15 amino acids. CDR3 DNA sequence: TGTGCCAGCAGCATAGACAGGGTAGCTAATTCACCCCTCCACTTT. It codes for CASSIDRVANSPLHF.

Written as DNA, the CDR3 is TGCGCCAGCAGCTTGGTTGGGGACCCGAACACCGGGGAGCTGTTTTTT. It encodes CASSLVGDPNTGELFF. V and J are TRBV5-1 and TRBJ2-2; TRBD1 or TRBD2 may be the D gene (5 bases each). CDR1 SGHRS and CDR2 YFSETQ come from the germline V gene. The CDR3 consists of 16 residues. Trimming stripped 0 bases from V and 0 bases from J, with 9 bases between.

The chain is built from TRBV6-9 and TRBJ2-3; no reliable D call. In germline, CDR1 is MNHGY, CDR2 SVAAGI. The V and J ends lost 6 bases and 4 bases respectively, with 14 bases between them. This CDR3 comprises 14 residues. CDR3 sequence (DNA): TGTGCCAGCAGACGAAAGCCCGGCCCAGATACGCAGTATTTT. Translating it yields CASRRKPGPDTQYF.

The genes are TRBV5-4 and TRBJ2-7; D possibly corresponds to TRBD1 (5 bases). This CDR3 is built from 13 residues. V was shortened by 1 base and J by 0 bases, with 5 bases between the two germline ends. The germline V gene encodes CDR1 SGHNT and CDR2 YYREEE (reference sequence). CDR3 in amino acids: CASSLQGSYEQYF. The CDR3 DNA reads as TGTGCCAGCAGCTTGCAGGGCTCCTACGAGCAGTACTTC.

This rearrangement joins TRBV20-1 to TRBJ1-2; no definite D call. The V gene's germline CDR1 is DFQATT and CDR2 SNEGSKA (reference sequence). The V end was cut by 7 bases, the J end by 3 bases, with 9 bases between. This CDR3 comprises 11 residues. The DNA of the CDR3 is TGCAGTGGCCGACGGGACTATGGCTACACCTTC. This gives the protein CSGRRDYGYTF.